One and the same sample provided the 23 T cell receptor beta chains below, sequenced in a study of early T cells in non-severe SARS-CoV-2 infection (dated by TCRdb to about 2021). The library was produced with 5' RACE. Sequencer: NextSeq 500. TCRdb redid the processing of the public reads, applying fastp at Q25 and MiXCR, and retained in-frame beta chains. Under each unique CDR3 protein, matching rows form one entry showing the most common genes and DNA. The sample data list about 72,000 distinct CDR3 sequences, and roughly 9.1% of these were observed just once. The ten largest clones represent under 10% of the sample. Sequencing was performed on whole blood, taken at baseline. Source of these receptors: an adult who was a healthcare worker with PCR-confirmed SARS-CoV-2 infection or an uninfected control (not recorded which).

The chain couples TRBV7-2 to TRBJ2-3, with TRBD2 matching over 8 bases. Losses at the gene ends were 2 bases for V and 1 base for J; bases not matched to a gene: 5. The CDR3 sequence is 16 residues long. Germline values: CDR1 SGHTA, CDR2 FQGNSA. CDR3 sequence: CASSLIELAGTDTQYF. The CDR3 DNA reads TGTGCCAGCAGCTTAATTGAACTAGCGGGCACAGATACGCAGTATTTT.

This clonotype came up a few times. The CDR3: CSVGGSREGRYNEQFF. As DNA, the CDR3 is TGCAGCGTTGGGGGTAGCCGGGAAGGAAGGTACAATGAGCAGTTCTTC. The chain employs TRBV29-1 and TRBJ2-1; D is possibly TRBD2 (5 bases). CDR1 is SQVTM, CDR2 ANQGSEA, per germline. V lost 4 bases, J lost 4 bases, and 20 bases lay in between. There are 16 residues in the CDR3.

This clonotype was seen only a few times. The chain joins TRBV30 to TRBJ1-4; D is undetermined. The CDR3 has 12 residues. Germline CDR1 GTSNPN, CDR2 SVGIG (reference sequence). The V end lost 7 bases, the J end lost 0 bases, and 6 bases lay between the germline ends. Here the CDR3 reads CAYSATNEKLFF. The CDR3 DNA follows: TGTGCCTATTCGGCAACTAATGAAAAACTGTTTTTT.

The table lists this clonotype with a few counts. The V call is TRBV6-1, the J call TRBJ1-5; D perhaps matches TRBD1 (6 bases). Trimming cost V 8 bases and J 2 bases, with 16 bases left between them. The CDR3 is made up of 15 amino acids. Per germline, CDR1 MNHNS and CDR2 SASEGT. The CDR3 region has the DNA TGTGCCAGCGGACCGGGACACGGAGGCAATCAGCCCCAGCATTTT. Its translation is CASGPGHGGNQPQHF.

This clonotype was detected only a few times. The chain employs TRBV3-1 and TRBJ2-3; 7 bases match TRBD2. Germline assignment: CDR1 LGHDT and CDR2 YNNKEL (reference sequence). This CDR3 has 15 amino acids. Germline trimming cut 1 base from V and 3 bases from J; bases unmatched to any gene: 4. CDR3 DNA: TGTGCCAGCAGCCAAGGACTAGCCCTTACAGATACGCAGTATTTT. Translated, it gives CASSQGLALTDTQYF.

This clonotype was detected ten times or more. This rearrangement joins TRBV7-2 to TRBJ1-2, with 8 bases that match TRBD1. Trimming cost V 1 base and J 4 bases; bases outside gene matches: 5. The CDR3 is 15 amino acids. From germline, CDR1 is SGHTA and CDR2 FQGNSA. The CDR3 DNA reads as TGTGCCAGCAGCTTAGGACAGGGGCCTGGCTATGGCTACACCTTC. The encoded protein is CASSLGQGPGYGYTF.

V and J are TRBV7-3 and TRBJ2-2, with 8 positions matching TRBD1. V gave up 4 bases and J gave up 7 bases; unmatched junction bases: 8. CDR1 SGHTA and CDR2 FQGTGA come from the germline V gene. CDR3 size: 15 residues. The CDR3 reads CASSSGQGRGGELFF. The CDR3 DNA reads as TGTGCCAGCAGCTCCGGACAGGGCCGGGGCGGGGAGCTGTTTTTT.

This sequence joins TRBV7-9 and TRBJ1-5; D unresolved. V lost 3 bases and J 4 bases, leaving 4 bases between the germline ends. Per the germline V gene, CDR1 is SEHNR and CDR2 is FQNEAQ (reference sequence). The CDR3 sequence is 12 residues long. As DNA, the CDR3 is TGTGCCAGCAGCTTCCGGAATCAGCCCCAGCATTTT. Translating it yields CASSFRNQPQHF.

The V call is TRBV20-1, the J call TRBJ2-1; TRBD2 aligns across 9 bases. Germline CDR1 reads DFQATT; CDR2 reads SNEGSKA (reference sequence). The CDR3 contains 17 residues. The V gene end was trimmed by 3 bases and the J gene end by 10 bases; junction bases not matched to a gene: 19. As DNA, the CDR3 is TGCAGTGCTAGCCCACTCCAGGGTAGCGGGGGTAGGGGAGAGCAGTTCTTC. Translation gives CSASPLQGSGGRGEQFF.

J is TRBJ1-3 and V is TRBV20-1; D is possibly TRBD1 (5 bases). Germline V gene sequence: CDR1 DFQATT, CDR2 SNEGSKA (reference sequence). CDR3 length: 15 amino acids. V lost 0 bases, J lost 2 bases, and 11 bases lay in between. The CDR3 DNA sequence: TGCAGTGCTAGAGATCTGACGGGGGCTGGAAACACCATATATTTT. Translation: CSARDLTGAGNTIYF.

This clonotype was recorded at least ten times. V gene TRBV27 combines with J gene TRBJ2-2; 7 bases line up with TRBD2. This CDR3 region has 15 residues. Trimming at V came to 4 bases and at J to 4 bases, leaving 6 bases not matched to a gene. The germline gives CDR1 MNHEY, CDR2 SMNVEV (reference sequence). CDR3 residues: CASSYYPGGTGELFF. CDR3 nucleotide sequence: TGTGCCAGCAGTTACTACCCGGGGGGCACCGGGGAGCTGTTTTTT.

The rearrangement joins TRBV7-3 to TRBJ2-2, with TRBD2 matching over 8 bases. The CDR3 runs to 16 residues. The germline V gene encodes CDR1 SGHTA and CDR2 FQGTGA. The J segment lost 0 bases and the V segment lost 2 bases, leaving 2 bases of the junction unmatched. CDR3 protein: CASSLRRGANTGELFF. The CDR3 DNA sequence: TGTGCCAGCAGCTTACGGCGGGGGGCGAACACCGGGGAGCTGTTTTTT.

This clonotype was detected ten times or more. The rearrangement links TRBV5-1 to TRBJ2-5; D is possibly TRBD2 (6 bases). This CDR3 spans 15 amino acids. The V gene's germline CDR1 is SGHRS and CDR2 YFSETQ. V lost 0 bases and J 1 base, leaving 10 bases between the germline ends. The CDR3 protein is CASSLGGLTQETQYF. The CDR3 coding sequence is TGCGCCAGCAGCTTGGGGGGACTTACCCAAGAGACCCAGTACTTC.

This clonotype was counted many times. The V call is TRBV12-3 or TRBV12-4, the J call TRBJ2-5; D remains ambiguous. This CDR3 has 12 amino acids. The V end lost 3 bases, the J end lost 4 bases, and 6 bases lay between the germline ends. CDR3 sequence: CASSFSGETQYF. CDR3 nucleotides: TGTGCCAGCAGTTTCTCTGGAGAGACCCAGTACTTC.

In its sample, this clonotype was seen many times. The rearrangement links TRBV7-2 to TRBJ2-5; TRBD1 aligns across 7 bases. This CDR3 region has 15 residues. V dropped 0 bases and J dropped 1; count of bases not matched to a gene: 2. Germline V lookup: CDR1 SGHTA, CDR2 FQGNSA. The CDR3 region is CASSLAGTAQETQYF. The CDR3 nucleotides read TGTGCCAGCAGCTTAGCGGGGACAGCCCAAGAGACCCAGTACTTC.

Only a few counts were recorded for this clonotype. The chain employs TRBV20-1 and TRBJ2-7, with no clear D. This CDR3 contains 13 residues. Germline V gene lookup returns CDR1 DFQATT and CDR2 SNEGSKA (reference sequence). With 0 bases removed from V and 3 bases from J, the gap between germline ends came to 9 bases. The CDR3 nucleotides are TGCAGTGCTAGAGACCCCCCCCTCTACGAGCAGTACTTC. Amino acids: CSARDPPLYEQYF.

At least ten counts were recorded for this clonotype. CDR3 sequence: CATTRTGDTYEQYF. CDR3 sequence (DNA): TGTGCCACCACCCGGACAGGGGATACCTACGAGCAGTACTTC. This chain uses TRBV6-1 with TRBJ2-7, with 9 bases that match TRBD1. J lost 2 bases, V lost 10 bases, and 9 bases had no gene match. This CDR3 has 14 amino acids. Germline CDR1 MNHNS, CDR2 SASEGT.

V is TRBV12-3 or TRBV12-4 and J is TRBJ2-7; TRBD2 matches 10 bases. With V trimmed by 5 bases and J by 0 bases, 4 bases remained unmatched. The CDR3 sequence is 15 residues long. In DNA form, the CDR3 reads TGTGCCAGCAGTCATACTAGCGGGGACTCCTACGAGCAGTACTTC. Translated, it gives CASSHTSGDSYEQYF.

This clonotype has at least ten counts. V is TRBV4-2 and J is TRBJ2-7, with TRBD1 matching 7 bases. The V gene end was trimmed by 1 base and the J gene end by 2 bases; junction bases not matched to a gene: 5. Germline CDR1 and CDR2: LGHNA and YNFKEQ. The CDR3 sequence is 15 residues long. The CDR3 protein is CASSQVGQQTYEQYF. Here the CDR3 DNA reads TGTGCCAGCAGCCAAGTGGGACAGCAAACCTACGAGCAGTACTTC.

This clonotype was seen repeatedly, ten times or more. The chain has TRBV6-1 and TRBJ1-5; 8 nucleotides agree with TRBD1. The length of the CDR3 is 14 residues. Germline values: CDR1 MNHNS, CDR2 SASEGT. V lost 4 bases, J lost 3 bases, and 2 bases stayed unmatched. CDR3 DNA sequence: TGTGCCAGCAGTGCGGGACAGGCCAATCAGCCCCAGCATTTT. It is translated as CASSAGQANQPQHF.

The chain joins TRBV5-6 to TRBJ1-3; D uncertain. The CDR3 totals 15 residues. Trimming took 0 bases from V and 0 from J, leaving 7 bases between them. Germline-derived CDR1 and CDR2 are SGHDT and YYEEEE. DNA for the CDR3: TGTGCCAGCAGCTTGGGCCCGTCCTCTGGAAACACCATATATTTT. It is translated as CASSLGPSSGNTIYF. The full variable domain, rest sourced from reference TRBV5-6 and TRBJ1-3, is DAGVTQSPTHLIKTRGQQVTLRCSPKSGHDTVSWYQQALGQGPQFIFQYYEEEERQRGNFPDRFSGHQFPNYSSELNVNALLLGDSALYLCASSLGPSSGNTIYFGEGSWLTVV.

This clonotype has a handful of counts. The CDR3 bases are TGTGCCAGCAGACCAGGACTAGCCAGCGATACGCAGTATTTT. It specifies CASRPGLASDTQYF. V and J are TRBV7-2 and TRBJ2-3, with TRBD2 matching over 8 bases. J lost 6 bases, V lost 6 bases, and 8 bases had no gene match. The CDR3 spans 14 residues. Per the germline V gene, CDR1 is SGHTA and CDR2 is FQGNSA. Supplemented by reference TRBV7-2 and TRBJ2-3, the full variable domain reads GAGVSQSPSNKVTEKGKDVELRCDPISGHTALYWYRQSLGQGLEFLIYFQGNSAPDKSGLPSDRFSAERTGGSVSTLTIQRTQQEDSAVYLCASRPGLASDTQYFGPGTRLTVL.

This clonotype was counted a few times. The chain employs TRBV2 and TRBJ2-5, with TRBD2 as a possible D gene (6 bases). The V gene lost 6 bases and the J gene lost 0 bases, with 14 bases spanning the gap. CDR3 size: 15 residues. Per the germline V gene, CDR1 is SNHLY and CDR2 is FYNNEI. CDR3 DNA sequence: TGTGCCAGCAGGCCTCTTGGGGACTACCAAGAGACCCAGTACTTC. Its translation is CASRPLGDYQETQYF.